This T cell receptor (beta chain) was found in a study of shared clonotypes between healthy human individuals. Original methodology: Filtering of immunoSEQ junctional sequences could not match full-length read filtering. The assay was immunoSEQ multiplex PCR, and TCRdb's table has in-frame clones only and misses some. That table gives V, J and clone size, and the DNA gave D and trimming. The sample records almost 750,000 clones, over 55% being singletons. The length of the CDR3 is 13 residues. CDR1 KGHSH and CDR2 LQKENI come from the germline V gene. Between the trimmed V and J ends, which lost 6 bases and 0 bases, there was a span of 9 bases.

The receptor was isolated from a woman aged 25 to 39 in good health. The sequenced material came from memory CD4+ T cells sorted from blood. Subset: CD45RA-negative fraction. The chain recombines TRBV18 with TRBJ2-7; tentative D call: TRBD1 (5 bases). The DNA for the CDR3 is TGTGCCAGCTCCCAGGACATCTCCTACGAGCAGTACTTC. It specifies CASSQDISYEQYF.